There are a few counts of the clone carrying this TCR beta chain. This entry comes from a study of T cell changes during pregnancy in multiple sclerosis. Method: immunoSEQ multiplex PCR; TCRdb's copy keeps in-frame clones and lacks some. The data hold approximately 48,000 clones, with more than 85% observed a single time. The CDR3 runs 14 residues. The V gene lost 7 bases and the J gene lost 3 bases, with 15 bases spanning the gap. Per the germline V gene, CDR1 is LNHDA and CDR2 is SQIVND (reference sequence). The sequence was collected from a female donor with multiple sclerosis, enrolled in a pregnancy study. V gene TRBV19 combines with J gene TRBJ1-1; a weak D match, TRBD1 (6 bases). Material: CD4+ T cells from peripheral blood mononuclear cells, obtained after pregnancy. CDR3 region: CASTPSGVDTEAFF. CDR3 DNA sequence: TGTGCCAGTACCCCATCAGGGGTGGACACTGAAGCTTTCTTT.